The 20 T cell receptor beta chains in this list originate from one sample, sequenced in a study of blood T cell repertoires in COVID-19. TCRdb's table, derived via immunoSEQ multiplex PCR, lists solely in-frame clones and lacks some. The data hold roughly 250,000 clones, with approximately 86% observed a single time. Sequencing input: peripheral blood. These receptor sequences come from a man aged 35 to 55 who had recovered from COVID-19.

The chain links TRBV19 to TRBJ2-7, with a weak D call TRBD1 (6 bases). The CDR3 has 14 residues. V was trimmed by 6 bases and J by 7 bases, leaving 19 bases between them. CDR1 and CDR2 from the germline V gene are LNHDA and SQIVND (reference sequence). CDR3 nucleotides: TGTGCCAGTAGCCCCGGGACACATTTCCGGGAGCAGTACTTC. Protein: CASSPGTHFREQYF.

The CDR3 region has the DNA TGTGCCAGCCCGCAATATCTTCCCTTGGGGAGCTCCTACAATGAGCAGTTCTTC. Amino acid sequence: CASPQYLPLGSSYNEQFF. J is TRBJ2-1 and V is TRBV19, with a possible D match to TRBD2 (5 bases). Germline CDR1 is LNHDA and CDR2 is SQIVND (reference sequence). V shed 9 bases and J shed 0 bases, with 24 bases lying between them. The CDR3 covers 18 residues.

The rearrangement uses TRBV6-6 and TRBJ2-7; D is undetermined. Germline lookup yields CDR1 MNHNY and CDR2 SVGAGI (reference sequence). Trimming removed 2 bases at V and 0 bases at J, with 2 bases between. This CDR3 contains 12 residues. CDR3 sequence reads: CASSYHSYEQYF. The CDR3 bases are TGTGCCAGCAGTTACCACTCCTACGAGCAGTACTTC.

A single count supports this clone. The chain employs TRBV10-2 and TRBJ2-3; 13 bases map to TRBD2. J gave up 3 bases and V 9 bases, and 9 bases lay outside the gene matches. CDR3 length equals 16 residues. Germline assignment: CDR1 WSHSY and CDR2 SAAADI. The DNA of the CDR3 is TGCGCCAGTAGGGTCACGACTAGCGGGGGGACAGATACGCAGTATTTT. Its protein product is CASRVTTSGGTDTQYF.

The chain carries TRBV7-8 and TRBJ1-1; no firm D call. The CDR3 contains 13 residues. Germline V gene sequence: CDR1 SGHVS, CDR2 FQNEAQ. The V gene lost 3 bases and the J gene lost 4 bases, with 9 bases spanning the gap. CDR3 loop: CASSLDGVTEAFF. CDR3 coding DNA: TGTGCCAGCAGCTTGGACGGGGTCACTGAAGCTTTCTTT.

The CDR3 DNA sequence: TGTGCCAGCAGCGAGGGGACAGGAGCGAACACTGAAGCTTTCTTT. Its translation is CASSEGTGANTEAFF. V gene TRBV9 combines with J gene TRBJ1-1; 8 bases fit TRBD1. Trimming removed 3 bases from V and 1 base from J; junction bases left unmatched: 5. Germline V gene sequence: CDR1 SGDLS, CDR2 YYNGEE. This CDR3 comprises 15 residues.

V gene TRBV5-1 combines with J gene TRBJ2-3; 7 bases are a match to TRBD2. J lost 3 bases, V lost 0 bases, and 7 bases had no gene match. This CDR3 has 16 residues. From germline, CDR1 is SGHRS and CDR2 YFSETQ. The CDR3 DNA sequence: TGCGCCAGCAGCTTGGGGACTAGTGTTCCGACAGATACGCAGTATTTT. Protein: CASSLGTSVPTDTQYF.

This rearrangement joins TRBV6-2 or TRBV6-3 to TRBJ2-7, with TRBD2 matching 11 bases. This CDR3 is 17 amino acids long. V lost 6 bases and J lost 9; bases outside the gene matches: 19. Germline V CDR1 and CDR2: MNHEY, SVGEGT. CDR3 coding DNA: TGTGCCAGCAGCCCTACCTTAGCGGGAGGGCCGATCGATGGGCAGTACTTC. It specifies CASSPTLAGGPIDGQYF.

The chain uses TRBV23-1 and TRBJ2-7; 8 bases fit TRBD2. Being an ORF, TRBV23-1 has a function that is uncertain. The ends lost 0 bases at V and 1 base at J; junction bases unmatched: 2. The CDR3 length is 15 residues. This chain's CDR3 is CASSQSSGSSYEQYF. The CDR3 coding sequence is TGCGCCAGCAGTCAATCAAGCGGGAGTTCCTACGAGCAGTACTTC.

The rearrangement links TRBV24-1 to TRBJ2-3; 8 bases map to TRBD1. Unmatched junction bases numbered 7, after V lost 2 bases and J lost 1 base. Germline CDR1 KGHDR, CDR2 SFDVKD. The length of the CDR3 is 17 residues. The CDR3 spells CATSDSYGQGGTDTQYF. CDR3 nucleotides: TGTGCCACCAGTGATTCCTATGGACAGGGCGGCACAGATACGCAGTATTTT.

The chain couples TRBV7-2 to TRBJ2-2, with a weak D call TRBD2 (7 bases). V lost 2 bases to trimming and J lost 4 bases, with 17 bases between them. Germline V gene lookup returns CDR1 SGHTA and CDR2 FQGNSA. The CDR3 consists of 17 residues. The DNA of the CDR3 is TGTGCCAGCAGCTTAATTGCTGGGGGGGGCCGCACCGGGGAGCTGTTTTTT. Translating gives CASSLIAGGGRTGELFF.

V gene TRBV6-5 combines with J gene TRBJ1-1; TRBD1 might be the D (5 bases). The V and J ends lost 0 bases and 5 bases respectively, with 10 bases between them. The CDR3 is 14 amino acids. Germline V gene data show CDR1 as MNHEY and CDR2 as SVGAGI. CDR3 residues: CASSYSEGRTEAFF. CDR3 DNA sequence: TGTGCCAGCAGTTACTCGGAGGGGAGGACTGAAGCTTTCTTT.

V and J are TRBV7-2 and TRBJ2-3; D remains unclear. The germline V gene has CDR1 SGHTA and CDR2 FQGNSA. The CDR3 has 14 amino acids. V was trimmed by 5 bases and J by 5 bases, leaving 14 bases between them. CDR3 residues: CASSPSGLRDTQYF. As DNA, the CDR3 is TGTGCCAGCAGCCCTAGTGGTTTGAGAGATACGCAGTATTTT. Based on the CDR3 plus reference TRBV7-2 and TRBJ2-3, the full variable domain is GAGVSQSPSNKVTEKGKDVELRCDPISGHTALYWYRQSLGQGLEFLIYFQGNSAPDKSGLPSDRFSAERTGGSVSTLTIQRTQQEDSAVYLCASSPSGLRDTQYFGPGTRLTVL.

V gene TRBV9 combines with J gene TRBJ1-1; no reliable D call. This CDR3 spans 16 amino acids. CDR1 and CDR2 from the germline V gene are SGDLS and YYNGEE. V shed 0 bases and J shed 0 bases, with 12 bases lying between them. The DNA for the CDR3 is TGTGCCAGCAGCGTAGGGCGGAACCTCATGAACACTGAAGCTTTCTTT. Translated, it gives CASSVGRNLMNTEAFF.

This chain's CDR3 is CASSEARGGEQYF. In DNA form, the CDR3 reads TGTGCCAGCAGTGAAGCGCGGGGTGGCGAGCAGTACTTC. V gene TRBV2 combines with J gene TRBJ2-7, with D possibly being TRBD2 (6 bases). The CDR3 totals 13 residues. Germline V gene data show CDR1 as SNHLY and CDR2 as FYNNEI. V lost 0 bases, J lost 6 bases, and 9 bases lay in between.

V is TRBV20-1 and J is TRBJ2-5, with 14 bases identical to TRBD2. Germline loops: CDR1 DFQATT, CDR2 SNEGSKA (reference sequence). The V and J ends lost 4 bases and 5 bases, in that order; junction bases with no gene match: 6. CDR3 length equals 15 residues. DNA for the CDR3: TGCAGTGCTATTGAGACTAGCGGGAGGGGGGAGACCCAGTACTTC. Amino acid sequence: CSAIETSGRGETQYF.

This clone occurred once. The rearrangement uses TRBV27 and TRBJ1-5; D perhaps matches TRBD1 (6 bases). V lost 2 bases and J 4 bases, leaving 15 bases between the germline ends. The CDR3 is made up of 16 amino acids. The germline gives CDR1 MNHEY, CDR2 SMNVEV (reference sequence). The CDR3 is CASSLISQGVNQPQHF. CDR3 sequence (DNA): TGTGCCAGCAGTTTAATCTCACAGGGTGTTAATCAGCCCCAGCATTTT.

V gene TRBV10-3 combines with J gene TRBJ2-6, with TRBD1 matching over 7 bases. CDR3 length: 16 amino acids. Germline CDR1 is ENHRY and CDR2 is SYGVKD. Trimming removed 6 bases from V and 4 bases from J; junction bases left unmatched: 9. The CDR3 here is CAIRREGGPGANVLTF. The CDR3 region has the DNA TGTGCCATCAGGAGAGAAGGGGGCCCCGGGGCCAACGTCCTGACTTTC.

The chain combines TRBV5-6 with TRBJ2-2, with a weak D call TRBD2 (6 bases). Between the trimmed V and J ends, which lost 1 base and 4 bases, there was a span of 11 bases. The CDR3 contains 15 residues. In germline, CDR1 is SGHDT, CDR2 YYEEEE. CDR3 DNA: TGTGCCAGCAGCTTGCGGGAGCGGATCACCGGGGAGCTGTTTTTT. Translating gives CASSLRERITGELFF.

The chain couples TRBV11-2 to TRBJ2-7; TRBD2 aligns across 8 bases. The CDR3 sequence is 15 residues long. CDR1 SGHAT and CDR2 FQNNGV come from the germline V gene. V gave up 5 bases and J gave up 4 bases; unmatched junction bases: 10. In nucleotides, the CDR3 is TGTGCCAGCAGCCCCCTGGCCAGCGGGAGTTACGAGCAGTACTTC. The encoded protein is CASSPLASGSYEQYF.